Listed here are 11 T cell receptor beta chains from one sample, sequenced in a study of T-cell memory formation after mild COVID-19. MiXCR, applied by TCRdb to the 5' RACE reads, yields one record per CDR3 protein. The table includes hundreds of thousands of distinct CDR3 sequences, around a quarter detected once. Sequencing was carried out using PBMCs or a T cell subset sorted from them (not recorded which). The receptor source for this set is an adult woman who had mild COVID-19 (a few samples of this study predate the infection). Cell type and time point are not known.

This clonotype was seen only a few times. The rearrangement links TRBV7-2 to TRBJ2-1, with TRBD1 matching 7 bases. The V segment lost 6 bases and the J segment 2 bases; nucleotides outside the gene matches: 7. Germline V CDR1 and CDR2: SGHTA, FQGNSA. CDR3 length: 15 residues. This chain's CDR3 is CASSGAGGTYNEQFF. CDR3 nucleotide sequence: TGTGCCAGCAGTGGGGCAGGGGGTACCTACAATGAGCAGTTCTTC.

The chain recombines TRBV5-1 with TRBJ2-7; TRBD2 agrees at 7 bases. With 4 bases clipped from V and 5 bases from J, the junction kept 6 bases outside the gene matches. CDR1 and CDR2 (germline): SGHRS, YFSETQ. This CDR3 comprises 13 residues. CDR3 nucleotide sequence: TGCGCCAGCAGCCCGCCTGGGAGGGACGAGCAGTACTTC. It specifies CASSPPGRDEQYF.

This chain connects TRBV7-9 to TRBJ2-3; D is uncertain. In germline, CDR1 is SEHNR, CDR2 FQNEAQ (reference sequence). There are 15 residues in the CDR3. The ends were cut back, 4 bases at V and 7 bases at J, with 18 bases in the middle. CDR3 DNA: TGTGCCAGCAGCTCCTATAGGGTGGTGGGGTATACGCAGTATTTT. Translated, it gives CASSSYRVVGYTQYF.

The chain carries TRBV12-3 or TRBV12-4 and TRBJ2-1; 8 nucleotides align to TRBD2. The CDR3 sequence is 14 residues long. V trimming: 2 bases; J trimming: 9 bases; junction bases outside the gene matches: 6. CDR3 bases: TGTGCCAGCAGTTTAACCGGGACTAGGGTTGAGCAGTTCTTC. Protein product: CASSLTGTRVEQFF.

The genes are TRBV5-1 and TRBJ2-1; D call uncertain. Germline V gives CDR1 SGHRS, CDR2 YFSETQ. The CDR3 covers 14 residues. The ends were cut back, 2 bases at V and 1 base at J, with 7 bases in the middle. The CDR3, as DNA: TGCGCCAGCAGCTTAACCGATTCCTACAATGAGCAGTTCTTC. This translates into CASSLTDSYNEQFF.

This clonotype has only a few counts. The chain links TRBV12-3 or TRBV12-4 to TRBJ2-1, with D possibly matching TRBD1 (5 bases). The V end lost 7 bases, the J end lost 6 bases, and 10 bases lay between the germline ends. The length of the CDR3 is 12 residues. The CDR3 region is CASTVDSNEQFF. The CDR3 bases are TGTGCCAGCACCGTCGACAGCAATGAGCAGTTCTTC.

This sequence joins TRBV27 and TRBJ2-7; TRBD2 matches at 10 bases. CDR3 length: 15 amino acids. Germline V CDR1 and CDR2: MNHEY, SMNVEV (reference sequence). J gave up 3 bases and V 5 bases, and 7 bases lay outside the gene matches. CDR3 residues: CASSDGTSEDYEQYF. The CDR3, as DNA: TGTGCCAGCAGTGATGGGACTAGCGAAGACTACGAGCAGTACTTC.

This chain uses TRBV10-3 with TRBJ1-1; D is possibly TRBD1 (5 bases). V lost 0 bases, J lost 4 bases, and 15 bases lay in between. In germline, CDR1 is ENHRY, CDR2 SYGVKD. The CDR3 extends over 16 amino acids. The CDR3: CAISESAASGGTEAFF. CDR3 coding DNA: TGTGCCATCAGTGAGTCGGCGGCGTCGGGGGGCACTGAAGCTTTCTTT.

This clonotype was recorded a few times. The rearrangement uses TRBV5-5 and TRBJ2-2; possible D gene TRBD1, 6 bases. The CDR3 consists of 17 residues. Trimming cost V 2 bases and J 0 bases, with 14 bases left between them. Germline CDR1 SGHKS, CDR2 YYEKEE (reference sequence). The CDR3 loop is CASSFWTDTANTGELFF. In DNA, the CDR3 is TGTGCCAGCAGCTTCTGGACAGATACCGCGAACACCGGGGAGCTGTTTTTT.

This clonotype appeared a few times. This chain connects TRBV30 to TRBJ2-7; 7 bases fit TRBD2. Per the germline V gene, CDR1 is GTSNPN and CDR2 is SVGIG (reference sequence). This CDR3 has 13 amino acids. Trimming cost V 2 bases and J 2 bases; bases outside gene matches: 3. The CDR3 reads CAWSWGGTYEQYF. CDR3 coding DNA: TGTGCCTGGAGTTGGGGGGGGACCTACGAGCAGTACTTC.

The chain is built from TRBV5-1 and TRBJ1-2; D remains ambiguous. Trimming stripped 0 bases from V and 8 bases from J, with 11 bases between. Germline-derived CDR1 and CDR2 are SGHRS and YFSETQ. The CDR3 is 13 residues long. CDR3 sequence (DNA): TGCGCCAGCAGCTTGGAAGGATTTGAAGGCTACACCTTC. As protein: CASSLEGFEGYTF.